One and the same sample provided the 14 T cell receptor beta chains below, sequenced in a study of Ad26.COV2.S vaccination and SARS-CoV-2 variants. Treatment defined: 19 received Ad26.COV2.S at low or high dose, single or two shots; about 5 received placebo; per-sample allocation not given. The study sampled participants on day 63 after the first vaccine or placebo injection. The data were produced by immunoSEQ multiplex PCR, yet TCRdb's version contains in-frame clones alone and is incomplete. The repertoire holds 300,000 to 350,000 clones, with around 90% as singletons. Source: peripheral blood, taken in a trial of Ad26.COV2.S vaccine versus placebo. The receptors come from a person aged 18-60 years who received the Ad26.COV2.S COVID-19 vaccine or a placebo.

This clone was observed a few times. CDR3 residues: CASSQPRDRGHEQYF. In nucleotides, the CDR3 is TGCGCCAGCAGCCAACCCCGGGACAGGGGACACGAGCAGTACTTC. The chain employs TRBV4-1 and TRBJ2-7, with 10 bases identical to TRBD1. This CDR3 is 15 amino acids long. CDR1 is MGHRA, CDR2 YSYEKL, per germline. Losses at the gene ends were 2 bases for V and 5 bases for J; bases not matched to a gene: 6.

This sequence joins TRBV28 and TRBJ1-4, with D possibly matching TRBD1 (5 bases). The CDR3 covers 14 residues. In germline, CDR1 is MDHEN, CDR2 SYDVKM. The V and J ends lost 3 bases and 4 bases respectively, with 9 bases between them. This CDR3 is CASSFGTNNEKLFF. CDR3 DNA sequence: TGTGCCAGCAGTTTCGGGACGAATAATGAAAAACTGTTTTTT.

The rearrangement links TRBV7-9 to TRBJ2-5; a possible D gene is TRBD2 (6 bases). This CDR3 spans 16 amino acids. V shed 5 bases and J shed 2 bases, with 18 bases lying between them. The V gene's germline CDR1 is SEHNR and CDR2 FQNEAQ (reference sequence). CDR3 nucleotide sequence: TGTGCCAGCAGCCAACAATCTAGCGCCGAACAAGAGACCCAGTACTTC. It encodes CASSQQSSAEQETQYF. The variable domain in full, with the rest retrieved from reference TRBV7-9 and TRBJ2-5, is DTGVSQNPRHKITKRGQNVTFRCDPISEHNRLYWYRQTLGQGPEFLTYFQNEAQLEKSRLLSDRFSAERPKGSFSTLEIQRTEQGDSAMYLCASSQQSSAEQETQYFGPGTRLLVL.

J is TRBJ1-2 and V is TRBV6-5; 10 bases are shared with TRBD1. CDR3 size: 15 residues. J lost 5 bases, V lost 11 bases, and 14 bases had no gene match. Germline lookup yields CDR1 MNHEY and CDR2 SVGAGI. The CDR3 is CASGQGDMDGYGYTF. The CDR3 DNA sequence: TGTGCCTCTGGACAGGGGGATATGGACGGGTATGGCTACACCTTC.

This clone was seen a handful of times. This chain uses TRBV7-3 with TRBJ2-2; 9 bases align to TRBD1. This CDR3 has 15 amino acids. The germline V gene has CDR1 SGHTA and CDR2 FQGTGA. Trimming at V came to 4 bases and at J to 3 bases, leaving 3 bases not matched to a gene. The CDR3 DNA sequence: TGTGCCAGCAGCTCCGGGACAGGGTACACCGGGGAGCTGTTTTTT. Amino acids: CASSSGTGYTGELFF.

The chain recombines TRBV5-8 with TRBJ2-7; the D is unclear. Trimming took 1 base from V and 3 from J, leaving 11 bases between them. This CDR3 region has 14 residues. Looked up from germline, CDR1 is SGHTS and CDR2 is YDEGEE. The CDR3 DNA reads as TGTGCCAGCAGCTTGTCCGGGCATCTCTACGAGCAGTACTTC. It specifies CASSLSGHLYEQYF.

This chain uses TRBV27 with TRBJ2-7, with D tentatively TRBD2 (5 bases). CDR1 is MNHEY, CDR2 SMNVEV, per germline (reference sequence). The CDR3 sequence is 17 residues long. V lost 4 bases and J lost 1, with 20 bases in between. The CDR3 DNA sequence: TGTGCCAGCAGTTCGCATCTAGGCCGGCTAGCATCCTACGAGCAGTACTTC. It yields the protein CASSSHLGRLASYEQYF.

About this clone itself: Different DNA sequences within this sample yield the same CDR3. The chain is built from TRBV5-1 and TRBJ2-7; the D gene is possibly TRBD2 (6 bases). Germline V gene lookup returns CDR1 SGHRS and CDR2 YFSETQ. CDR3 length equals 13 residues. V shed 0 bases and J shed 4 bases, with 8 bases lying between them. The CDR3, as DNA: TGCGCCAGCAGCTTGGGGGGAGGTTACGAGCAGTACTTC. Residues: CASSLGGGYEQYF. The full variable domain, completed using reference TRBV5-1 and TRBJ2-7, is KAGVTQTPRYLIKTRGQQVTLSCSPISGHRSVSWYQQTPGQGLQFLFEYFSETQRNKGNFPGRFSGRQFSNSRSEMNVSTLELGDSALYLCASSLGGGYEQYFGPGTRLTVT.

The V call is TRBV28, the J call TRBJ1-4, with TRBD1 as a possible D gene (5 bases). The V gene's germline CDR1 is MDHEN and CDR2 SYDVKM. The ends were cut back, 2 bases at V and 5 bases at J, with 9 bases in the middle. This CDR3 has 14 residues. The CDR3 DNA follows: TGTGCCAGCAGTTTAAGGGGCCCCAATGAAAAACTGTTTTTT. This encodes CASSLRGPNEKLFF.

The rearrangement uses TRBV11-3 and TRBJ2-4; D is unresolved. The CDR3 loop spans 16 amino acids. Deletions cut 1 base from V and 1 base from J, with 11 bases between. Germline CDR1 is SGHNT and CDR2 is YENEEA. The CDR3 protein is CASSLVSVGAKNIQYF. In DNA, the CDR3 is TGTGCCAGCAGCTTAGTGAGCGTCGGGGCCAAAAACATTCAGTACTTC.

DNA for the CDR3: TGTGCCAGCAGCTTTATAAGCAGCAACGAGCAGTACTTC. This translates into CASSFISSNEQYF. The chain carries TRBV11-3 and TRBJ2-7; D remains unclear. From germline, CDR1 is SGHNT and CDR2 YENEEA. Between the trimmed V and J ends, which lost 3 bases and 5 bases, there was a span of 11 bases. The CDR3 is 13 residues long.

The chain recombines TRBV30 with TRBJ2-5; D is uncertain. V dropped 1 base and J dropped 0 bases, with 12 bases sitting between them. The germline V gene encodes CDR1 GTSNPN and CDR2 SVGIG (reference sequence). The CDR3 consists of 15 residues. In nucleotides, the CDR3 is TGTGCCTGGAGTGACCTTCAGACGTACCAAGAGACCCAGTACTTC. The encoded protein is CAWSDLQTYQETQYF. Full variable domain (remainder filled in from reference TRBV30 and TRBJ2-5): SQTIHQWPATLVQPVGSPLSLECTVEGTSNPNLYWYRQAAGRGLQLLFYSVGIGQISSEVPQNLSASRPQDRQFILSSKKLLLSDSGFYLCAWSDLQTYQETQYFGPGTRLLVL.

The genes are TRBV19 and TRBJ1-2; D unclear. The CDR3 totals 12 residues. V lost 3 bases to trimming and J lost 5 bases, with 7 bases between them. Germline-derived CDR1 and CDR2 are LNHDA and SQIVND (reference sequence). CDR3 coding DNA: TGTGCCAGTAGTATTGAAGTTTATGGCTACACCTTC. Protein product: CASSIEVYGYTF.

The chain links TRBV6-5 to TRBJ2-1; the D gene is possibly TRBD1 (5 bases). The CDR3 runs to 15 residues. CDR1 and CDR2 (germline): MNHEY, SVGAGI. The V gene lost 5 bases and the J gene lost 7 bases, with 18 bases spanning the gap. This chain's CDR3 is CASSPVRVEWNEQFF. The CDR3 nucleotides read TGTGCCAGCAGTCCCGTCAGGGTGGAGTGGAATGAGCAGTTCTTC.